This TCR beta chain is drawn from a study of human T cells and chemical hapten exposure. Study-wide results and caveats: The study found that DPC sensitization did not change TCRs above 1 in 1000 frequency.

Time point described: healthy volunteer bleed at 2 weeks. It was from unfractionated whole blood that total RNA was extracted. This CDR3 region has 13 residues. The V gene lost 2 bases and the J gene lost 4 bases, with 6 bases spanning the gap. The germline gives CDR1 MNHEY, CDR2 SVGAGI. As regards this clonotype: The antigen remains unidentified.

TCRdb re-derived calls from the RACE reads in MiXCR, one entry per CDR3 protein. The data hold 130,000 or so distinct CDR3 sequences, with more than 7.5% observed a single time. The chain employs TRBV6-5 and TRBJ1-5; no clear D gene. The specimen sequenced was whole blood. The clonotype was recovered from a male donor in good health. Some clones in this sample may be carry-over from other donors' samples. In nucleotides, the CDR3 is TGTGCCAGCAGTTACCAAATTAATCAGCCCCAGCATTTT. Its protein is CASSYQINQPQHF.